Sequencing of this T cell receptor beta chain was carried out in a study of T cells in Graves' hyperthyroidism and ophthalmopathy. Study-wide points: In blood, most of the thyroid clonotypes expanded above 0.001 were also present. With a median lead of 6.5 months before onset, the model predicted ophthalmopathy. A model built on 13 V-J features separated ophthalmopathy from stable hyperthyroidism.

TCR beta CDR3 regions were amplified from RNA transcripts. The TCR CDR3 was amplified in a first-round RT-PCR using the HTBI primer set. TCRdb itself ran the multiplex PCR reads through MiXCR, one entry per CDR3 protein. Of about 640,000 distinct CDR3 sequences listed, less than 25% are singletons. Remarks on this clonotype: Its antigen is undetermined.

The CDR3 length is 15 residues. Germline CDR1 is MNHNS and CDR2 is SASEGT. With V trimmed by 4 bases and J by 0 bases, 1 base remained unmatched. Uncontrolled infection, other autoimmune disease, pregnancy or lactation excluded patients. This receptor was taken from a man aged 25 to 45 with Graves' ophthalmopathy. J is TRBJ1-1 and V is TRBV6-1; 11 bases fit TRBD1. The sample comprised blood. The CDR3 DNA reads as TGTGCCAGCAGTGTGGACAGGGGGCTGAACACTGAAGCTTTCTTT. Residues: CASSVDRGLNTEAFF.